The 5 T cell receptor beta chains in this list originate from one sample, sequenced in a study of beta chain features in type 1 diabetes. Notes on the study in general: In every one of the four CD4+ subsets, TCRB CDR3s were moderately but significantly shorter in Type 1 diabetes patients.

No antigen has been assigned to these receptors. All of the isolated RNA was reverse transcribed, so expressed TCRB transcripts were sequenced. Profiling relied on immunoSEQ multiplex PCR, and the TCRdb table lists in-frame clones only, not all of them. The sample holds approximately 43,000 clones, about 66% seen once. The sequencing sample was made of Tregs from blood. These receptors all come from a man aged 25 to 40 with type 1 diabetes. Some clones in this sample may be carry-over from other donors' samples.

The chain couples TRBV19 to TRBJ2-1; 7 bases align to TRBD2. Germline CDR1 LNHDA, CDR2 SQIVND (reference sequence). The CDR3 is 13 residues long. The ends lost 9 bases at V and 4 bases at J; junction bases unmatched: 6. Here the CDR3 reads CASGRSRYNEQFF. The CDR3 nucleotides are TGTGCCAGCGGGAGGAGCAGGTACAATGAGCAGTTCTTC. Complete variable domain (other parts from reference TRBV19 and TRBJ2-1): DGGITQSPKYLFRKEGQNVTLSCEQNLNHDAMYWYRQDPGQGLRLIYYSQIVNDFQKGDIAEGYSVSREKKESFPLTVTSAQKNPTAFYLCASGRSRYNEQFFGPGTRLTVL.

This clone occurred a few times. The chain is built from TRBV10-3 and TRBJ2-1, with 10 bases matching TRBD2. CDR1 is ENHRY and CDR2 is SYGVKD in the germline V gene. Trimming took 5 bases from V and 2 from J; bases not matched to a gene: 15. CDR3 length: 19 amino acids. In DNA form, the CDR3 reads TGTGCCATCAGTCTAAGCGGGGGGGCGCGAGTGGGAGCCTACAATGAGCAGTTCTTC. Amino acid sequence: CAISLSGGARVGAYNEQFF.

The rearrangement uses TRBV18 and TRBJ2-2; D possibly corresponds to TRBD1 (5 bases). CDR3 length: 14 amino acids. V was shortened by 3 bases and J by 4 bases, with 9 bases between the two germline ends. Germline V gene lookup returns CDR1 KGHSH and CDR2 LQKENI. CDR3 region: CASSPQGSTGELFF. CDR3 DNA sequence: TGTGCCAGCTCACCGCAGGGAAGCACCGGGGAGCTGTTTTTT.

V is TRBV27 and J is TRBJ1-4; D is ambiguous. Germline V gene sequence: CDR1 MNHEY, CDR2 SMNVEV (reference sequence). The CDR3 has 13 residues. The germline V and J ends were trimmed by 6 bases and 8 bases, with 13 bases remaining between them. The CDR3 DNA follows: TGTGCCAGCAGGGATACGGGGAGGGAAAAACTGTTTTTT. As protein: CASRDTGREKLFF.

The CDR3 spells CASSLVSGGYEQYF. For the CDR3, the DNA is TGTGCCAGCAGCTTAGTCTCCGGGGGATACGAGCAGTACTTC. The genes are TRBV11-2 and TRBJ2-7; possibly TRBD2 for D (6 bases). CDR1 is SGHAT, CDR2 FQNNGV, per germline. Trimming took off 1 base at V and 4 bases at J, with 11 bases between the two ends. The CDR3 is made up of 14 amino acids.